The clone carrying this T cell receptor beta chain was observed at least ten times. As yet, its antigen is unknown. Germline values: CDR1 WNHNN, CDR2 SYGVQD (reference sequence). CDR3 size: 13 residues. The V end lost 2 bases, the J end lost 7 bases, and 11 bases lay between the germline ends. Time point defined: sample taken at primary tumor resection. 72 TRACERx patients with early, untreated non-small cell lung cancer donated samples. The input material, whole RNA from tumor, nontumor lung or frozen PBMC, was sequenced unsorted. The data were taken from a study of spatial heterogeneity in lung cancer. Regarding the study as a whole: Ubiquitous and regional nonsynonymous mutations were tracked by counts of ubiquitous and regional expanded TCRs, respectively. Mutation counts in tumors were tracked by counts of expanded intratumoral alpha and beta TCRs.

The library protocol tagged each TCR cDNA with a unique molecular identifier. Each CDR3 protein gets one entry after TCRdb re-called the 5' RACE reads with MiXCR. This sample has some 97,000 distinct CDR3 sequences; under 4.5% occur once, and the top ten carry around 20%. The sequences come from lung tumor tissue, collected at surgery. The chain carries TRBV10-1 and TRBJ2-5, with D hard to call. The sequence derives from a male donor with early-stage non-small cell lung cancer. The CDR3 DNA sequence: TGCGCCAGCAGTGAGGACTCCATTGGGACCCAGTACTTC. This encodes CASSEDSIGTQYF.